This TCR beta chain was sequenced for a study of blood T cell repertoires in COVID-19. The V gene's germline CDR1 is SGHTA and CDR2 FQGNSA. The CDR3 is made up of 13 amino acids. V dropped 4 bases and J dropped 2 bases, with 8 bases sitting between them. As regards this clone: Within the sample, other DNA sequences also encode this same CDR3.

Produced via immunoSEQ multiplex PCR; TCRdb's table is partial and in-frame only. This sample has fewer than 350,000 clones, with 89% found just once. The origin of this receptor is a man aged 55 to 69 who had recovered from COVID-19. The sequencing sample was made of PBMCs or T cells enriched from blood (not recorded which). The gene calls are TRBV7-2 and TRBJ1-2, with D possibly being TRBD1 (6 bases). CDR3 sequence (DNA): TGTGCCAGCAGCTCTGGACAGAACTATGGCTACACCTTC. Encoded protein: CASSSGQNYGYTF.